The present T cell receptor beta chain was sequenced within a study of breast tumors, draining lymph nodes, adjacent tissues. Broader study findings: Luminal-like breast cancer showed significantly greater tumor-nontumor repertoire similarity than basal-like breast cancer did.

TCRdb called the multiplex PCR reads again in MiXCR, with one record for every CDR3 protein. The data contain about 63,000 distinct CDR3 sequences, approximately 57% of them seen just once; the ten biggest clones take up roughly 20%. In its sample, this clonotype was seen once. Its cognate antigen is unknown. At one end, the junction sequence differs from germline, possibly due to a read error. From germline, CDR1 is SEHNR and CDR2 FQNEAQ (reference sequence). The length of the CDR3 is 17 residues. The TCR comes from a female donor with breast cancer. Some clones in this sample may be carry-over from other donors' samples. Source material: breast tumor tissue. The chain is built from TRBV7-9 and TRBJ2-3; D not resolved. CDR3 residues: CVSSTMDATTITDPQYF. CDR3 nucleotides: TGTGTCAGCAGCACGATGGACGCCACCACCATCACAGATCCGCAGTATTTT.